This T cell receptor (beta chain) was sequenced in a study of radiotherapy plus CTLA-4 blockade in lung cancer. Whole-study results and caveats: TCR clones originating in tumors grew in number in blood after radiotherapy plus ipilimumab.

TCRdb's copy holds only in-frame clones and misses some; the assay was immunoSEQ multiplex PCR. This table has approximately 52,000 clones, 70% to 80% appearing once. A remark on this clone: Its specificity is unknown.

The CDR3 has 15 residues. The ends were cut back, 6 bases at V and 8 bases at J, with 19 bases in the middle. Germline V gene data show CDR1 as SGHTA and CDR2 as FQGNSA. The V call is TRBV7-2, the J call TRBJ1-4; possible D gene TRBD1, 6 bases. The clonotype was recovered from a human donor with non-small cell lung cancer who had a complete response to radiotherapy plus ipilimumab. The input for sequencing was peripheral blood, taken from a patient treated with radiotherapy plus ipilimumab. CDR3 in amino acids: CASRTWAGAREKLFF. The CDR3 region has the DNA TGTGCCAGCAGAACGTGGGCAGGGGCCCGGGAAAAACTGTTTTTT.